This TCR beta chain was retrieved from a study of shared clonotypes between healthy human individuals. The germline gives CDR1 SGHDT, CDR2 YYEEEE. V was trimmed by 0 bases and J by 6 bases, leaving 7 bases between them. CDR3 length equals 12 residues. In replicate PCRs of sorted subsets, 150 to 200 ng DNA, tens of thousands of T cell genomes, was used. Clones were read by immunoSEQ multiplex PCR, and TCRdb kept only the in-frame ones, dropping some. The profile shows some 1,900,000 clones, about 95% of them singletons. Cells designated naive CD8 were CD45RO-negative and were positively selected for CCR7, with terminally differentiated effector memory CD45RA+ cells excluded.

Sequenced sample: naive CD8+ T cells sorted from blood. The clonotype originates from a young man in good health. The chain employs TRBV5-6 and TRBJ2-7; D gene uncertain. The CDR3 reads CASSLGMGEQYF. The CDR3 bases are TGTGCCAGCAGCTTGGGTATGGGCGAGCAGTACTTC.